A selection of T cell receptor beta chains follows, all from one sample in a study of cytomegalovirus exposure and HLA in healthy donors. Repertoires were generated with immunoSEQ multiplex PCR, while TCRdb's copy carries only in-frame clones and drops some. The data show about 150,000 clones, 80% seen once. The sample comprised PBMCs. Receptor source: a man aged 25 to 40 in good health and CMV-seropositive. Each CDR3 is given with its conserved first and last residue. Each record gives: V gene, clone size, D gene, J gene, CDR3 DNA, CDR3 protein. The D gene is left open where the match is weak. Size is stated for part of the rows, as once, few or many counts, or as a class when the clone is expanded.

V gene: TRBV28; clone size: NA; D gene: TRBD2; J gene: TRBJ2-2; CDR3 DNA: TGTGCCACCGGGAGGGCCATGATCGGGGAGCTGTTTTTT; CDR3 protein: CATGRAMIGELFF
V gene: TRBV5-4; clone size: NA; D gene: NA; J gene: TRBJ2-1; CDR3 DNA: TGTGCCAGCAGCTTGGAAGGACTTTTCGTGGAGCAGTTCTTC; CDR3 protein: CASSLEGLFVEQFF
V gene: TRBV9; clone size: NA; D gene: NA; J gene: TRBJ1-4; CDR3 DNA: TGTGCCAGCAGCGTGACAGCGTCCCTTGCAACTAATGAAAAACTGTTTTTT; CDR3 protein: CASSVTASLATNEKLFF
V gene: TRBV11-2; clone size: NA; D gene: NA; J gene: TRBJ1-4; CDR3 DNA: TGTGCCAGCAGCTCTTTGACGGGGATTGGCGAAAAACTGTTTTTT; CDR3 protein: CASSSLTGIGEKLFF
V gene: TRBV11-1; clone size: NA; D gene: NA; J gene: TRBJ2-7; CDR3 DNA: TGTGCCAGCAGCCCGATCGGGATGAGGTATGAGCAGTACTTC; CDR3 protein: CASSPIGMRYEQYF
V gene: TRBV5-6; clone size: NA; D gene: TRBD1; J gene: TRBJ2-5; CDR3 DNA: TGTGCCAGCAGGATACAGGGGGCTACTTGGGAGACCCAGTACTTC; CDR3 protein: CASRIQGATWETQYF
V gene: TRBV10-1; clone size: NA; D gene: NA; J gene: TRBJ1-6; CDR3 DNA: TGCGCCAGCTCTGGAGGGAATTCACCCCTCCACTTT; CDR3 protein: CASSGGNSPLHF
V gene: TRBV9; clone size: NA; D gene: TRBD2; J gene: TRBJ2-1; CDR3 DNA: TGTGCCAGCAGCCCGGGGGGTGAGCAGTTCTTC; CDR3 protein: CASSPGGEQFF
V gene: TRBV9; clone size: NA; D gene: TRBD1; J gene: TRBJ2-7; CDR3 DNA: TGTGCCAGCAGCGCGTTAATACAGGGGCGGGAGCAGTACTTC; CDR3 protein: CASSALIQGREQYF
V gene: TRBV27; clone size: NA; D gene: TRBD2; J gene: TRBJ2-3; CDR3 DNA: TGTGCCAGCAGCCCCCCGGGACTAGCGGTCCACACAGATACGCAGTATTTT; CDR3 protein: CASSPPGLAVHTDTQYF
V gene: TRBV28; clone size: NA; D gene: NA; J gene: TRBJ2-3; CDR3 DNA: TGTGCCAGCAGCTTACTAGGGGCCGTGGAATTAAGTGCGCAGTATTTT; CDR3 protein: CASSLLGAVELSAQYF
V gene: TRBV5-5; clone size: NA; D gene: NA; J gene: TRBJ2-7; CDR3 DNA: TGTGCCAGCAGCCCAAGGGGTTTGGACGAGCAGTACTTC; CDR3 protein: CASSPRGLDEQYF
V gene: TRBV5-1; clone size: NA; D gene: TRBD1; J gene: TRBJ2-5; CDR3 DNA: TGCGCCAGCAGCTTTCGGACAGGGGCCAGCGGACAAGAGACCCAGTACTTC; CDR3 protein: CASSFRTGASGQETQYF
V gene: TRBV29-1; clone size: few; D gene: NA; J gene: TRBJ1-1; CDR3 DNA: TGCAGCGTTGGATCCGAGGATACTGAAGCTTTCTTT; CDR3 protein: CSVGSEDTEAFF
V gene: TRBV5-8; clone size: once; D gene: TRBD1; J gene: TRBJ2-3; CDR3 DNA: TGTGCCAGCAGCAGGGGACAGGGGGCCGTCACAGATACGCAGTATTTT; CDR3 protein: CASSRGQGAVTDTQYF
V gene: TRBV11-2; clone size: NA; D gene: NA; J gene: TRBJ1-4; CDR3 DNA: TGTGCCAGCAGCTCACCCTTGGACAGAATGTTAGGCAAACTGTTTTTT; CDR3 protein: CASSSPLDRMLGKLFF